This TCR beta chain was obtained from a study of blood T cell repertoires in COVID-19. The CDR3 contains 14 residues. Germline loops: CDR1 SGHNT, CDR2 YYREEE (reference sequence). Trimming stripped 0 bases from V and 8 bases from J, with 11 bases between. Profiling relied on immunoSEQ multiplex PCR, and the TCRdb table lists in-frame clones only, not all of them. The sample lists 250,000 to 300,000 clones; around 90% were seen once. The sequence came from a human donor in a cohort exposed to, infected with or recovered from COVID-19 (not recorded which). The donor label of this sample is uncertain. The V call is TRBV5-4, the J call TRBJ1-4; D not resolved. The sample taken for sequencing was PBMCs or T cells enriched from blood (not recorded which). The CDR3 coding sequence is TGTGCCAGCAGCTTGGATCAGACGGGAGAAAAACTGTTTTTT. Encoded protein: CASSLDQTGEKLFF.